This TCR beta chain derives from a study of blood T cell repertoires in COVID-19. This clone has just a few counts. Original data processing: Estimation of nucleated cell counts was performed using reference gene primer amplification. Profiled with immunoSEQ multiplex PCR; TCRdb holds only in-frame clones, not every one. Clone size and the V and J calls come from that table; the DNA yielded D and trimming. The sample carries tens of thousands of clones, around 76% recorded once. This CDR3 is 14 amino acids long. Germline loops: CDR1 SEHNR, CDR2 FQNEAQ (reference sequence). The V gene end was trimmed by 1 base and the J gene end by 4 bases; junction bases not matched to a gene: 0.

The TCR originated in a man in his sixties or seventies with active or convalescent COVID-19. Material for sequencing was peripheral blood. V is TRBV7-9 and J is TRBJ1-1; TRBD1 matches at 10 bases. The DNA for the CDR3 is TGTGCCAGCAGCTTAGGGGACAGGGGCACTGAAGCTTTCTTT. It specifies CASSLGDRGTEAFF. The full variable domain, completed using reference TRBV7-9 and TRBJ1-1, is DTGVSQNPRHKITKRGQNVTFRCDPISEHNRLYWYRQTLGQGPEFLTYFQNEAQLEKSRLLSDRFSAERPKGSFSTLEIQRTEQGDSAMYLCASSLGDRGTEAFFGQGTRLTVV.